A selection of T cell receptor beta chains follows, all from one sample in a study of CD8 T cells in ankylosing spondylitis. TCRdb passed the 5' RACE reads through MiXCR, listing each CDR3 protein once. The sample has around 890,000 distinct CDR3 sequences; approximately 10% are singletons. The material sequenced was blood, either unsorted or a sorted T cell fraction (not recorded which). The receptor source for this set is a male donor with ankylosing spondylitis. Both conserved end residues are part of each CDR3. Each record gives: clone size, D gene, V gene, J gene, CDR3 DNA, CDR3 protein. A D gene is named only where the DNA matches it firmly. The listing skips clone size in some rows; elsewhere it reads once, few, many or a size class.

>few|.|TRBV10-3|TRBJ2-2
TGTGCCATCAGTGAGCTTGGGAAACAGGGATCCGACACCGGGGAGCTGTTTTTT
CAISELGKQGSDTGELFF
>few|TRBD1|TRBV7-2|TRBJ2-3
TGTGCCAGCAGCTGGGACAGTTCAGCAGATACGCAGTATTTT
CASSWDSSADTQYF
>.|.|TRBV6-5|TRBJ2-3
TGTGCCAGCAGTTATCAAGGGGTTAGCACAGATACGCAGTATTTT
CASSYQGVSTDTQYF
>few|.|TRBV6-2/TRBV6-3|TRBJ1-5
TGTGCCAGCAGTTCGGGTCTTCAAAGGGGCAATCAGCCCCAGCATTTT
CASSSGLQRGNQPQHF
>.|.|TRBV18|TRBJ1-6
TGTGCCAGCTCACCAGAGGTGGGCGCGGATTCACCCCTCCACTTT
CASSPEVGADSPLHF
>few|TRBD1|TRBV7-2|TRBJ2-7
TGTGCCAGCAGCTCTACCGGGACAGGGAGTTCCGGGCAGTACTTC
CASSSTGTGSSGQYF
>.|.|TRBV4-2|TRBJ1-3
TGTGCCAGCAGTTCAGGGGAAAACACCATATATTTT
CASSSGENTIYF
>.|TRBD2|TRBV20-1|TRBJ2-7
TGCAGTGCATTACTAGCGGGAGTTTACGAGCAGTACTTC
CSALLAGVYEQYF
>many|.|TRBV9|TRBJ1-1
TGTGCCAGCAGCGTAGTATCCCGTATGAACACTGAAGCTTTCTTT
CASSVVSRMNTEAFF
>once|.|TRBV6-2/TRBV6-3|TRBJ2-5
TGTGCCAGCACCAAGGGCTACCCGACCCAGTACTTC
CASTKGYPTQYF
>many|TRBD1|TRBV4-3|TRBJ1-4
TGCGCCAGCAGCCAAGATAGGACAGGGAAAGAAAAACTGTTTTTT
CASSQDRTGKEKLFF
>many|.|TRBV5-1|TRBJ2-3
TGCGCCAGCAGCCTACTGCACCGCCAGGACACAGATACGCAGTATTTT
CASSLLHRQDTDTQYF
>few|TRBD2|TRBV5-1|TRBJ2-1
TGCGCCAGCAGCTTAACAGCGGGAGGCTCCTACAATGAGCAGTTCTTC
CASSLTAGGSYNEQFF
>many|.|TRBV5-6|TRBJ1-1
TGTGCCAGCAGCGGAGGAGTGATAGAAGCTTTCTTT
CASSGGVIEAFF
>few|.|TRBV4-1|TRBJ1-2
TGCGCCAGCAGCCAAGCGGGACGGATTCTCTATGGCTACACCTTC
CASSQAGRILYGYTF
>many|.|TRBV7-9|TRBJ1-1
TGTGCCAGCAGCTTAATTTTCGCTGAAGCTTTCTTT
CASSLIFAEAFF
>.|.|TRBV6-5|TRBJ1-2
TGTGCCAGCAGTTACTGGTCTCTTAGGGACCAGCGTGATCATGGCTACACCTTC
CASSYWSLRDQRDHGYTF
>many|.|TRBV6-5|TRBJ1-1
TGTGCCAGCAGTTACGGGTCAGGGGCGAACACTGAAGCTTTCTTT
CASSYGSGANTEAFF
>few|TRBD2|TRBV24-1|TRBJ2-2
TGTGCCACCAGTGATCCCAGCGGGGGGGGACACACCGGGGAGCTGTTTTTT
CATSDPSGGGHTGELFF
>few|.|TRBV6-1|TRBJ1-2
TGTGCCAGCAGCCTTATTACAGCTAACTATGGCTACACCTTC
CASSLITANYGYTF
>.|.|TRBV7-9|TRBJ1-4
TGTGCCAGCAGCTTAGGACCGGGTACTAATGAAAAACTGTTTTTT
CASSLGPGTNEKLFF
>many|TRBD2|TRBV20-1|TRBJ2-3
TGCAGTGCTAGAGATAGCGGGGACTTCACAGATACGCAGTATTTT
CSARDSGDFTDTQYF
>.|TRBD2|TRBV5-1|TRBJ2-5
TGCGCCAGCAGCTCCCGAGATAGCGGGGGTGAAGAGACCCAGTACTTC
CASSSRDSGGEETQYF
>.|.|TRBV6-1|TRBJ2-7
TGTGCCAGCAGTGAAGCTGAGGGCAACGAGCAGTACTTC
CASSEAEGNEQYF
>many|.|TRBV5-1|TRBJ2-7
TGCGCCAGCAGCTTGGATGCGGTTAGCTCCTACGAGCAGTACTTC
CASSLDAVSSYEQYF
>.|.|TRBV20-1|TRBJ2-2
TGCAGTGCTAGAGAATCCCGGGACCCCGCGAACACCGGGGAGCTGTTTTTT
CSARESRDPANTGELFF
>few|TRBD2|TRBV20-1|TRBJ2-1
TGCAGTGCTAGAGTGGTTGGGGCGGGAGGTTACAATGAGCAGTTCTTC
CSARVVGAGGYNEQFF
>many|.|TRBV7-2|TRBJ2-2
TGTGCCAGCAGCTTAACCTCACTTAACACCGGGGAGCTGTTTTTT
CASSLTSLNTGELFF
>many|.|TRBV18|TRBJ1-1
TGTGCCAGCTCACCATTCGCAGACGAAGCTTTCTTT
CASSPFADEAFF
>.|.|TRBV5-1|TRBJ2-2
TGCGCCAGCTGCCTCACACTTGCGAACACCGGGGAGCTGTTTTTT
CASCLTLANTGELFF
>few|.|TRBV19|TRBJ2-3
TGTGCCAGTAGACCGCTGGCGGGGACCACAGATACGCAGTATTTT
CASRPLAGTTDTQYF
>many|TRBD1|TRBV7-2|TRBJ2-5
TGTGCCAGCAGTTTGAGGACAGGGCAAGAGACCCAGTACTTC
CASSLRTGQETQYF
>.|TRBD2|TRBV4-3|TRBJ2-7
TGCGCCAGCAGCCAAGTTAGGACTAGCGGTTCTTTGGAGCAGTACTTC
CASSQVRTSGSLEQYF
>.|.|TRBV2|TRBJ1-5
TGTGCCAGCAGTGTGGCCAGCCCCAATCAGCCCCAGCATTTT
CASSVASPNQPQHF
>.|TRBD1|TRBV5-5|TRBJ2-1
TGTGCCAGCAGCGGGGACAGGGAAAATGAGCAGTTCTTC
CASSGDRENEQFF
>.|TRBD2|TRBV24-1|TRBJ2-1
TGTGCCACCAGTGATTTTTTAGCGGGGGGAGAGCAGTTCTTC
CATSDFLAGGEQFF
>few|.|TRBV10-3|TRBJ1-1
TGTGCCATTACCTTAGGGATGAACACTGAAGCTTTCTTT
CAITLGMNTEAFF
>.|.|TRBV12-3/TRBV12-4|TRBJ1-5
TGTGCCAGCAGGAGGGTGGAGAATCAGCCCCAGCATTTT
CASRRVENQPQHF
>.|.|TRBV7-9|TRBJ2-5
TGTGCCAGCAGCTTAGGGGCATCCCTACAAGAGACCCAGTACTTC
CASSLGASLQETQYF
>.|.|TRBV29-1|TRBJ1-6
TGCAGCGCCCGAACCAGGGAACTCTCACCCCTCCACTTT
CSARTRELSPLHF
>many|TRBD2|TRBV6-1|TRBJ2-1
TGTGCCAGCAGATCCGGGACTAGAGCCTACAATGAGCAGTTCTTC
CASRSGTRAYNEQFF
>few|TRBD2|TRBV7-2|TRBJ2-7
TGTGCCAGCAGCTTAGCGGCTAGCGGGGGAAACGAGCAGTACTTC
CASSLAASGGNEQYF
>many|.|TRBV20-1|TRBJ1-2
TGCAGTGCTACCCCCCACGAGGGCTACACCTTC
CSATPHEGYTF
>many|.|TRBV4-1|TRBJ2-5
TGCGCCAGCAGCCAAGAAGGTAGCGGCAGGGGGTATGAGGAGACCCAGTACTTC
CASSQEGSGRGYEETQYF
>few|TRBD1|TRBV20-1|TRBJ2-7
TGCAGTGCTGTCCGGACAGGGACCTACGAGCAGTACTTC
CSAVRTGTYEQYF
>.|.|TRBV20-1|TRBJ1-5
TGCAGTGCTAGGCCCCGGGCGTCGCGAATTAATAGCAATCAGCCCCAGCATTTT
CSARPRASRINSNQPQHF
>few|.|TRBV7-3|TRBJ1-1
TGTGCCAGCAGCATTGGGGTATCTACTGAAGCTTTCTTT
CASSIGVSTEAFF
>.|TRBD1|TRBV29-1|TRBJ1-5
TGCAGCGCTGCGGGACAGAATAGCACTCAGCCCCAGCATTTT
CSAAGQNSTQPQHF
>many|.|TRBV7-2|TRBJ2-1
TGTGCCAGCAGCTCCTTCGGCGAGCAGTTCTTC
CASSSFGEQFF
>few|TRBD1|TRBV20-1|TRBJ1-4
TGCAGTGCTAGCGCGGGACAGAAGCGTGTGAATGAAAAACTGTTTTTT
CSASAGQKRVNEKLFF
>.|TRBD1|TRBV4-3|TRBJ1-5
TGCGCCAGCAGCCAAGAACAGGGGGCCCAGCCCCAGCATTTT
CASSQEQGAQPQHF